Following are 27 T cell receptor beta chains from one sample sequenced in a study of glioma-infiltrating T cells. TCR alpha and beta CDR3 regions were amplified from RNA using iRepertoire nested multiplex PCR. TCRdb called the multiplex PCR reads again in MiXCR, with one record for every CDR3 protein. The sample yields around 150,000 distinct CDR3 sequences, around 40% seen once. Sequenced sample: glioma tissue, nonneoplastic brain tissue, or PBMCs (not recorded which). Source of these receptors: a human donor with low-grade glioma or glioblastoma, undergoing nonglioma brain surgery, or in good health (not recorded which).

The V gene is TRBV4-1, the J gene TRBJ2-3, with 9 bases that match TRBD2. Germline V gives CDR1 MGHRA, CDR2 YSYEKL. This CDR3 spans 14 amino acids. V was clipped by 7 bases and J by 2 bases; unmatched bases: 4. The CDR3 is CASTRLADTDTQYF. The CDR3 DNA follows: TGCGCCAGCACCCGACTAGCGGACACAGATACGCAGTATTTT.

The chain couples TRBV6-2 or TRBV6-3 to TRBJ2-5; 11 bases line up with TRBD2. Germline-derived CDR1 and CDR2 are MNHEY and SVGEGT. This CDR3 comprises 17 residues. J gave up 5 bases and V 6 bases, and 14 bases lay outside the gene matches. In nucleotides, the CDR3 is TGTGCCAGCAGCCCGGGGGACCTAGCGGGGGGCGGGGAGACCCAGTACTTC. It is translated as CASSPGDLAGGGETQYF.

This chain links TRBV6-2 or TRBV6-3 with TRBJ1-6; D unresolved. V lost 2 bases and J lost 7, with 12 bases in between. This CDR3 spans 15 amino acids. The germline V gene encodes CDR1 MNHEY and CDR2 SVGEGT. CDR3 sequence (DNA): TGTGCCAGCAGTTACAGGCGTTTCGGGAATTCACCCCTCCACTTT. It codes for CASSYRRFGNSPLHF.

The V gene is TRBV6-1, the J gene TRBJ2-2; the match to TRBD1 covers 9 bases. The junction had 5 bases not matched to a gene; V was cut back by 6 bases and J by 6 bases. The CDR3 loop spans 14 amino acids. Germline-derived CDR1 and CDR2 are MNHNS and SASEGT. The CDR3 DNA sequence: TGTGCCAGCAGATGGACAGGGGCTTCCGGGGAGCTGTTTTTT. It encodes CASRWTGASGELFF.

The gene calls are TRBV3-1 and TRBJ2-1; D not certain. The CDR3 is made up of 13 amino acids. V lost 2 bases and J lost 12, with 14 bases in between. The V gene's germline CDR1 is LGHDT and CDR2 YNNKEL (reference sequence). CDR3 in DNA: TGTGCCAGCAGCCAACCGACTTGTTCCGGGCAGTTCTTC. It is translated as CASSQPTCSGQFF.

This clonotype was picked up a small number of times. The rearrangement links TRBV20-1 to TRBJ2-1; D ambiguous. The V end was cut by 5 bases, the J end by 7 bases, with 12 bases between. Germline V gene sequence: CDR1 DFQATT, CDR2 SNEGSKA (reference sequence). This CDR3 contains 12 residues. CDR3 DNA: TGCAGTGCTTCGTTATCGCGTAATGAGCAGTTCTTC. Protein: CSASLSRNEQFF.

CDR3 amino acids: CASSYSWGGRVTEAFF. DNA for the CDR3: TGTGCCAGCAGTTACTCGTGGGGGGGTCGGGTCACTGAAGCTTTCTTT. The chain is built from TRBV6-6 and TRBJ1-1, with a possible D match to TRBD1 (5 bases). This CDR3 contains 16 residues. Germline V lookup: CDR1 MNHNY, CDR2 SVGAGI (reference sequence). V was cut by 0 bases and J by 4 bases, with 15 bases left in between.

This clonotype was recorded a few times. The rearrangement joins TRBV4-1 to TRBJ1-2; D is perhaps TRBD1 (5 bases). The germline gives CDR1 MGHRA, CDR2 YSYEKL. The CDR3 is 13 residues long. V was cut by 2 bases and J by 6 bases, with 10 bases left in between. The CDR3 sequence: CASSQSAGNGYTF. The CDR3 DNA sequence: TGCGCCAGCAGCCAATCTGCAGGGAATGGCTACACCTTC.

Here the CDR3 DNA reads TGCGCCAGCAGCCAAGATCCCATCGAGGGGGCCTACGAGCAGTACTTC. Translation: CASSQDPIEGAYEQYF. The V gene is TRBV4-1, the J gene TRBJ2-7; possible D gene TRBD1, 6 bases. Germline V gives CDR1 MGHRA, CDR2 YSYEKL. V was cut by 0 bases and J by 2 bases, with 14 bases left in between. The CDR3 has 16 amino acids.

About this clonotype itself: This may be a read error: a much more frequent sequence differs by one nucleotide. The chain combines TRBV20-1 with TRBJ2-7, with D uncertain. The CDR3 spans 13 residues. Looked up from germline, CDR1 is DFQATT and CDR2 is SNEGSKA (reference sequence). CDR3 region: CSASSRSSYERYF. As DNA, the CDR3 is TGCAGTGCTAGTTCGAGAAGCTCCTACGAGCGGTACTTC.

The V and J genes are TRBV6-1 and TRBJ1-2, with D tentatively TRBD1 (5 bases). The CDR3 loop spans 14 amino acids. Germline CDR1 is MNHNS and CDR2 is SASEGT. The germline V and J ends were trimmed by 2 bases and 6 bases, with 13 bases remaining between them. The CDR3 spells CASSEQRLTDGYTF. The CDR3 DNA reads as TGTGCCAGCAGTGAACAGCGCCTGACAGATGGCTACACCTTC.

Note on this clonotype: This sequence may be a read error, since a much larger clone differs from it by one base. The V call is TRBV6-2 or TRBV6-3, the J call TRBJ1-1, with D unclear. Germline assignment: CDR1 MNHEY and CDR2 SVGEGT. V was cut by 4 bases and J by 2 bases, with 8 bases left in between. CDR3 size: 13 residues. The CDR3 sequence is CASSSDFNTEAFF. CDR3 nucleotide sequence: TGTGCCAGCAGTTCAGATTTTAACACTGAAGCTTTCTTT.

This clonotype appeared a few times. Sequence at one end of the junction differs from germline and may be a read error. This chain links TRBV6-2 or TRBV6-3 with TRBJ2-4; 9 bases align to TRBD2. Germline V gene lookup returns CDR1 MNHEY and CDR2 SVGEGT. The CDR3 is 17 amino acids. In nucleotides, the CDR3 is TGTGCCAGCCGTAGCGGGAGCTCCGGATTAGCCAAAAACGTTCAGTACTTC. It translates to CASRSGSSGLAKNVQYF.

V usage is TRBV6-1 and J usage is TRBJ2-1; D could derive from TRBD1 or TRBD2 (7 bases each). Germline assignment: CDR1 MNHNS and CDR2 SASEGT. Between the trimmed V and J ends, which lost 4 bases and 4 bases, there was a span of 14 bases. This CDR3 has 15 residues. Written as DNA, the CDR3 is TGTGCCAGCAGTGGGGAGGGGGCTGGTTACAATGAGCAGTTCTTC. Its translation is CASSGEGAGYNEQFF.

The table lists this clonotype with a few counts. A much bigger clone sits one base away, suggesting this may be a read error. The rearrangement links TRBV27 to TRBJ2-1; D gene unclear. This CDR3 is built from 12 residues. Germline-derived CDR1 and CDR2 are MNHEY and SMNVEV (reference sequence). The ends were cut back, 8 bases at V and 2 bases at J, with 7 bases in the middle. The CDR3 region has the DNA TGTGCCAGCGGGGAAGCCTACAATGAGCAGTTCTTC. This sequence encodes CASGEAYNEQFF.

Only one count was recorded for this clonotype. V gene TRBV5-1 combines with J gene TRBJ1-3; D is perhaps TRBD1 (6 bases). CDR1 and CDR2 from the germline V gene are SGHRS and YFSETQ. This CDR3 is built from 15 residues. Trimming removed 2 bases from V and 2 bases from J, with 11 bases in between. In DNA, the CDR3 is TGCGCCAGCAGCTTCCAACAGGGCCCTGGAAACACCATATATTTT. It codes for CASSFQQGPGNTIYF.

This clonotype was seen more than once but under ten times. The chain uses TRBV28 and TRBJ1-1; D unclear. This CDR3 is built from 14 residues. Trimming pared 6 bases from V and 4 bases from J, leaving 15 bases between. The germline gives CDR1 MDHEN, CDR2 SYDVKM. CDR3: CASSPAGLSTEAFF. CDR3 bases: TGTGCCAGCAGCCCCGCGGGGTTGAGCACTGAAGCTTTCTTT.

The CDR3: CASSIVSDSNQPQHF. CDR3 sequence (DNA): TGTGCCAGTAGTATAGTCTCGGATAGCAATCAGCCCCAGCATTTT. The rearrangement links TRBV19 to TRBJ1-5; D is unclear. The CDR3 extends over 15 amino acids. Trimming removed 1 base from V and 0 bases from J, with 7 bases in between. From germline, CDR1 is LNHDA and CDR2 SQIVND (reference sequence).

As concerns this clonotype: A clone one base away is much larger, so this may be a read error. The gene calls are TRBV6-1 and TRBJ2-7, with a tentative D call TRBD1 (6 bases). Looked up from germline, CDR1 is MNHNS and CDR2 is SASEGT. Trimming shortened V by 6 bases and J by 4 bases, and 16 bases separated the two germline ends. CDR3 length: 14 residues. The CDR3 reads CASRMDSIFYEQYF. CDR3 nucleotides: TGTGCCAGCAGGATGGACAGTATCTTTTACGAGCAGTACTTC.

This clonotype has just a few counts. The chain links TRBV15 to TRBJ1-5, with D unresolved. V was trimmed by 2 bases and J by 3 bases, leaving 2 bases between them. The germline V gene encodes CDR1 LNHNV and CDR2 YYDKDF (reference sequence). This CDR3 region has 12 residues. CDR3 sequence reads: CATSRPNQPQHF. For the CDR3, the DNA is TGTGCCACCAGCAGACCCAATCAGCCCCAGCATTTT. Based on the CDR3 plus reference TRBV15 and TRBJ1-5, the full variable domain is DAMVIQNPRYQVTQFGKPVTLSCSQTLNHNVMYWYQQKSSQAPKLLFHYYDKDFNNEADTPDNFQSRRPNTSFCFLDIRSPGLGDTAMYLCATSRPNQPQHFGDGTRLSIL.

A few counts support this clonotype. Here the CDR3 reads CASSSRTGVGNTIYF. In DNA form, the CDR3 reads TGTGCCAGCAGTTCGCGGACAGGGGTTGGAAACACCATATATTTT. This chain connects TRBV6-1 to TRBJ1-3; 9 positions match TRBD1. The J segment lost 3 bases and the V segment lost 5 bases, leaving 5 bases of the junction unmatched. The CDR3 is 15 amino acids. Per the germline V gene, CDR1 is MNHNS and CDR2 is SASEGT.

DNA of the CDR3: TGTGCCAGCAGTGAGACTATGGACGGTGCAACTAATGAAAAACTGTTTTTT. It specifies CASSETMDGATNEKLFF. J is TRBJ1-4 and V is TRBV28; no clear D. Trimming removed 5 bases at V and 0 bases at J, with 16 bases between. The CDR3 covers 17 residues. CDR1 and CDR2 from the germline V gene are MDHEN and SYDVKM.

The chain links TRBV2 to TRBJ2-1, with TRBD2 as a possible D gene (5 bases). Looked up from germline, CDR1 is SNHLY and CDR2 is FYNNEI. Trimming took 4 bases from V and 0 from J, leaving 13 bases between them. This CDR3 contains 16 residues. CDR3 amino acids: CASSVVSASSYNEQFF. The CDR3 region has the DNA TGTGCCAGCAGTGTGGTTAGCGCAAGCTCCTACAATGAGCAGTTCTTC.

The chain carries TRBV4-1 and TRBJ1-5; D unclear. Trimming took off 0 bases at V and 6 bases at J, with 12 bases between the two ends. The CDR3 consists of 15 residues. From germline, CDR1 is MGHRA and CDR2 YSYEKL. The CDR3 bases are TGCGCCAGCAGCCAAGATCTTGTTTTAGGTCAGCCCCAGCATTTT. Its translation: CASSQDLVLGQPQHF.

The genes are TRBV12-3 or TRBV12-4 and TRBJ1-1; no firm D call. V was trimmed by 8 bases and J by 1 base, leaving 11 bases between them. The CDR3 covers 13 residues. Here the CDR3 DNA reads TGTGCCAGCGCAAAGTCTAGGAACACTGAAGCTTTCTTT. It codes for CASAKSRNTEAFF.

In this sample, this clonotype turned up a few times. V is TRBV18 and J is TRBJ2-5, with TRBD2 matching 7 bases. Germline CDR1 KGHSH, CDR2 LQKENI. After removal of 5 bases from V and 1 base from J, the junction contained 4 bases not matched to a gene. The length of the CDR3 is 14 residues. Written as DNA, the CDR3 is TGTGCCAGCTCAGTAGCGGGCCTCCAAGAGACCCAGTACTTC. Protein product: CASSVAGLQETQYF.

Only a few counts were recorded for this clonotype. This chain connects TRBV6-4 to TRBJ1-2, with TRBD1 as a possible D gene (5 bases). This CDR3 is 13 amino acids long. Deletions cut 6 bases from V and 7 bases from J, with 15 bases between. Germline V CDR1 and CDR2: MRHNA, SNTAGT. The CDR3 region has the DNA TGTGCCAGCAGCTTAGGGGTCCGGAGTGGCTACACCTTC. Amino acids: CASSLGVRSGYTF.